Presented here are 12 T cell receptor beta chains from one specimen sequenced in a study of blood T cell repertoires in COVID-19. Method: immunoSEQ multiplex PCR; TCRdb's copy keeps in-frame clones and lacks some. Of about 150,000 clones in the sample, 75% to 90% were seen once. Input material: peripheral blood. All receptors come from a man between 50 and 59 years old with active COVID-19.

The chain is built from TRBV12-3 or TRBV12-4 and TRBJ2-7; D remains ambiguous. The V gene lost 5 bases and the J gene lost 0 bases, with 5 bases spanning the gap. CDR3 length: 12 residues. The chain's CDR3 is CASSPSSYEQYF. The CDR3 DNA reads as TGTGCCAGCAGTCCCAGCTCCTACGAGCAGTACTTC.

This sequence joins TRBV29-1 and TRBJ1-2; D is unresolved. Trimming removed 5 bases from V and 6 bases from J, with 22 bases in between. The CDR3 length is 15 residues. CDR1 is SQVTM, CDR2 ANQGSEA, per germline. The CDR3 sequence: CSVPLPSPGSHGYTF. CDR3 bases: TGCAGCGTTCCGCTGCCGAGTCCGGGGAGCCATGGCTACACCTTC.

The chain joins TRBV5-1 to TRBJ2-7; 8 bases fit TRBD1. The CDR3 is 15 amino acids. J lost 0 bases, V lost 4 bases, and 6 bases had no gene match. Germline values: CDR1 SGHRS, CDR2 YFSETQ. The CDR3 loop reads CASSVGQGLSYEQYF. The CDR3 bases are TGCGCCAGCAGCGTAGGACAGGGACTCTCCTACGAGCAGTACTTC.

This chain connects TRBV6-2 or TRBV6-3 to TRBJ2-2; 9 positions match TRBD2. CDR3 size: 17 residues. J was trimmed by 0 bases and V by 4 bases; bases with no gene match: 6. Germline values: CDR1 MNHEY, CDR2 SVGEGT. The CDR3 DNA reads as TGTGCCAGCAGTTGGCTAGCGGGGCGCGCGAACACCGGGGAGCTGTTTTTT. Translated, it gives CASSWLAGRANTGELFF.

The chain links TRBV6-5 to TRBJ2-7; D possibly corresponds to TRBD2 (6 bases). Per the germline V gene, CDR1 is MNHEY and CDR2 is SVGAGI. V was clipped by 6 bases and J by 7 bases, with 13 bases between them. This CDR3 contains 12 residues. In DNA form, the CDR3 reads TGTGCCAGCAGGAGATTTGGGGGGGAGCAGTACTTC. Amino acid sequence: CASRRFGGEQYF.

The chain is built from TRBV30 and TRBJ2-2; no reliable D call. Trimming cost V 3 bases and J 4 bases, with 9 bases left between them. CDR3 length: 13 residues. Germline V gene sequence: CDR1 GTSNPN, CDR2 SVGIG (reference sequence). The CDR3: CAWSWYSTGELFF. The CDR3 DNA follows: TGTGCCTGGAGCTGGTACTCCACCGGGGAGCTGTTTTTT.

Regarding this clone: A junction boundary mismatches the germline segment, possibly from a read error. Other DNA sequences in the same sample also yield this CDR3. The CDR3 coding sequence is TGTGCCAGCTCATCCGGACACGTATTCTACGAACAGTACTTC. Protein sequence: CASSSGHVFYEQYF. The chain links TRBV18 to TRBJ2-7; tentative D call: TRBD1 (5 bases). From germline, CDR1 is KGHSH and CDR2 LQKENI. The CDR3 runs to 14 residues.

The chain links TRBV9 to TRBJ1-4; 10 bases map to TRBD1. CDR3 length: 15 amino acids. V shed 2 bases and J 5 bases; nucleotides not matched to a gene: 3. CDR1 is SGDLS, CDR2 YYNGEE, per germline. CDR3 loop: CASSVMGQGNEKLFF. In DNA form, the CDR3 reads TGTGCCAGCAGCGTTATGGGACAGGGGAATGAAAAACTGTTTTTT.

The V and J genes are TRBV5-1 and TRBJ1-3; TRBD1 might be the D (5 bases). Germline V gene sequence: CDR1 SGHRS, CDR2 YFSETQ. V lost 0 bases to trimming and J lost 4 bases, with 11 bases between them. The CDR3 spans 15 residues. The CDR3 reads CASSLEGVPGNTIYF. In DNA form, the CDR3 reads TGCGCCAGCAGCTTGGAAGGGGTACCGGGAAACACCATATATTTT.

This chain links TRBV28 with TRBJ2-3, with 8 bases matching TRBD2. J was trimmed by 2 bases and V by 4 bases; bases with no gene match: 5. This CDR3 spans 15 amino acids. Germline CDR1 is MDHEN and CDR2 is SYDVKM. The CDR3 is CASSSSGGTTDTQYF. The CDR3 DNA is TGTGCCAGCAGTTCGAGCGGGGGAACCACAGATACGCAGTATTTT.

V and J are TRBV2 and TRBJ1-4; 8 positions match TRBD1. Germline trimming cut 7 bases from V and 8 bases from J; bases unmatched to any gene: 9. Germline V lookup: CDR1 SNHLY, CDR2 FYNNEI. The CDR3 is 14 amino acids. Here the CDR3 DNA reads TGTGCCAGCACACGGGACAGGAAGGGAGAAAAACTGTTTTTT. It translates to CASTRDRKGEKLFF.

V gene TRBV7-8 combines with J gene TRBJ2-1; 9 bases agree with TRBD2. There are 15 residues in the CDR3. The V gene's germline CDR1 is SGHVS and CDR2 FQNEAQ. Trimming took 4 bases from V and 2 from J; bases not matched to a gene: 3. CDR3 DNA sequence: TGTGCCAGCAGCTCAGCGGGGGGACCCTACAATGAGCAGTTCTTC. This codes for CASSSAGGPYNEQFF.